This record covers a single TCR beta chain. Antigen unknown. The table came from immunoSEQ multiplex PCR; TCRdb's copy has only in-frame clones and leaves some out. Of about 2.1 million clones listed, approximately 92% are singletons. The sample belongs to a study of shared clonotypes between healthy human individuals. At the level of the study: Researchers assigned three CD4 naive, three CD4 memory, two CD8 naive and one CD8 memory plate to each donor. Study-level points and caveats: Four donors showed sharing of approximately 5% of naive CD4 clonotypes.

It was CD45RO-negative cells, positively selected for CCR7, that made up naive CD8 cells, with terminally differentiated effector memory CD45RA+ cells excluded. Between the trimmed V and J ends, which lost 5 bases and 1 base, there was a span of 12 bases. Germline CDR1 and CDR2: SGHDT and YYEEEE. This CDR3 region has 14 residues. The specimen sequenced was naive CD8+ T cells from PBMCs. The TCR originated in a man aged 18 to 29 in good health. Some clones in this sample may be carry-over from other donors' samples. J is TRBJ1-1 and V is TRBV5-6, with a weak D call TRBD1 (5 bases). CDR3 region: CASSLGRQNTEAFF. The CDR3 coding sequence is TGTGCCAGCAGTCTGGGACGGCAGAACACTGAAGCTTTCTTT.